The sequence of this TCR beta chain was determined in a study of T cells in Graves' hyperthyroidism and ophthalmopathy (dated by TCRdb to between 2019 and 2020). Study-level background: Peripheral blood samples were taken at the time of initial diagnosis, prior to any treatment. The paper reports TCR Vbeta CDR3 sequencing of about 140 peripheral blood samples: 40 to 45 ophthalmopathy, some 80 hyperthyroidism and around 17 progressor patients. TCR V-J signatures able to tell the groups apart were searched for in a discovery cohort of around 95 patients, of whom about 40 had Graves' ophthalmopathy and roughly 59 had stable Graves' hyperthyroidism. Prospective prediction of ophthalmopathy was tested in an independent validation cohort consisting of some 20 hyperthyroidism patients and 15 to 17 patients who later progressed to ophthalmopathy. The study also compared thyroid tissue and blood T-cell repertoires from 5 to 7 Graves' hyperthyroidism patients. After sampling, hyperthyroidism patients received methimazole starting at 30 mg daily, and ophthalmopathy patients received high-dose intravenous methylprednisolone. The roughly 99 discovery patients were divided at random into training and test sets in a 7:3 ratio. What the work shows at the level of the full study, not this receptor alone: Most expanded thyroid clonotypes (frequency above 0.001) were also found in blood, which suggests that blood repertoires may mirror thyroid immune responses. During validation, the model predicted progression to ophthalmopathy a median of around 7 months ahead of onset, with roughly 65% sensitivity and under 85% specificity. A 13 V-J signature model separated ophthalmopathy from stable hyperthyroidism, with roughly 88% sensitivity and 81% to 82% specificity in cross-validation and 80%/75% in testing. No statistical method was used to set the sample size in advance, and investigators knew the group allocation.

This clonotype was observed many times. It has no known antigen specificity. No base-level quality is on record; no much larger clone is a single base apart. Amplification of TCR beta CDR3 regions was carried out from RNA transcripts. The TCR CDR3 was subjected to a first round of RT-PCR using the HTBI primer set and the Qiagen OneStep RT-PCR kit. Libraries were constructed in a second round of multiplex PCR, after which size selection and purification were performed. Sequencing of the libraries was done on an Illumina HiSeq2000 using paired-end 100 bp reads. As for the authors' bioinformatics: SOAPnuke was used to process the raw data, throwing out any read that contained adapters or uncalled bases, had a mean Phred below 15, or lacked an exact constant-primer or identifier match. High-quality paired reads were merged with COPE v1.2.5, and unique nucleotide sequences were defined as clonotypes. MiTCR v1.1 was used to align clonotypes to the IMGT TRBV, TRBD and TRBJ reference segments. Only V-J combinations with frequency above 0.0001, covering 99% to 99.2% of repertoires, were analysed. A TCS score was defined as the ratio between F50 (clonal expansion) and ExV (chaos), using BLOSUM62-based TCRdist between CDR3 peptides within each V-J. Welch's t-statistics and random forest reduced 500 to 550 V-J features to 13, which were used in a naive Bayes classifier (R e1071). TCRdb redid the processing of the public reads, applying fastp at Q25 and MiXCR, and retained in-frame beta chains. Each CDR3 protein gets just one entry, which takes the most common genes and DNA from the rows behind it. These V and J calls are TCRdb output, not the study's own analysis. Here the sample has a few hundred thousand distinct CDR3 sequences; about 18% occur a single time. The top ten clonotypes cover about 38% of the sample.

Ophthalmopathy patients had moderately to severely active disease, Clinical Activity Score of at least 3, NOSPECS grade of at least 4, and duration under 3 months. The study excluded patients with uncontrolled infections, other autoimmune diseases, pregnancy or lactation. Clinical symptoms, serum thyroxine and TRAb, thyroid ultrasound, and orbital computed tomography formed the basis for the diagnoses. PBMCs were separated from roughly 9.6 ml of fresh peripheral blood using Ficoll-Paque density gradient centrifugation. Trizol reagent was used to extract total RNA, and RNA quality was then checked on an Agilent 2100 Bioanalyzer. Trimming removed 4 bases from V and 3 bases from J, leaving 11 bases between the germline ends. Sequences SGHRS (CDR1) and YFSETQ (CDR2) are obtained from the germline V gene. The CDR3 sequence holds 13 residues, the cysteine and phenylalanine included. The entry retains the CDR3 DNA only, 39 bases that are in frame from base 1.

The sequence derives from a man between 18 and 35 years old with Graves' ophthalmopathy. Sequences were obtained from blood. Rearrangement joined TRBV5-1 to TRBJ2-7; TRBD1 is perhaps the D gene, given 6 matching bases. The sequenced DNA: TGCGCCAGCAGCGCCCAAGGGGGCTACGAGCAGTACTTC. It codes for CASSAQGGYEQYF.